Below are 2 T cell receptor beta chains sequenced from a single sample in a study of T cell responses to AZD1222 COVID-19 vaccine. TCRdb's copy holds only in-frame clones and misses some; the assay was immunoSEQ multiplex PCR. The data hold under 150,000 clones, with approximately 94% observed a single time. The source was peripheral blood, collected on day 0 of AZD1222 vaccination. The receptor set was obtained from an adult in good health.

The genes are TRBV15 and TRBJ2-2; the D is unclear. In germline, CDR1 is LNHNV, CDR2 YYDKDF (reference sequence). V shed 11 bases and J shed 4 bases, with 11 bases lying between them. This CDR3 contains 12 residues. The CDR3 loop is CASSPTTGELFF. DNA of the CDR3: TGTGCCTCATCCCCGACCACCGGGGAGCTGTTTTTT.

The rearrangement links TRBV2 to TRBJ1-4, with D unresolved. The CDR3 loop spans 13 amino acids. Germline CDR1 SNHLY, CDR2 FYNNEI. The V and J ends lost 4 bases and 6 bases respectively, with 9 bases between them. The CDR3 sequence: CASSGEVDEKLFF. The CDR3 DNA reads TGTGCCAGCAGTGGGGAGGTGGATGAAAAACTGTTTTTT.